This TCR beta chain came from a study of T-cell reconstitution after alpha-beta-depleted transplantation in children. Study observations and caveats: Elevated TCRbeta diversity at day 60 was traced, in some patients, to surviving recipient T cells and thymic progenitors. By about two months after transplant, alpha-beta T cells reportedly arose from several hundred graft clones that had expanded.

The table lists this clonotype with many counts. Its antigen is unknown. Preparing the TCRbeta library involved the use of unique molecular identifiers. MiXCR was run by TCRdb on the PCR reads, yielding one entry per CDR3 protein. The sample holds 330,000 or so distinct CDR3 sequences; 10% are singletons and the top ten take approximately 7.6%. This CDR3 contains 15 residues. V was shortened by 3 bases and J by 0 bases, with 9 bases between the two germline ends. The rearrangement joins TRBV12-3 or TRBV12-4 to TRBJ2-1; no reliable D call. The sequence derives from a boy younger than two with acute myeloid leukemia, due to receive a stem cell transplant. This sample comprised PBMCs, obtained before TCRalphabeta/CD19-depleted stem cell transplant. This CDR3 is CASSFRTSSYNEQFF. In DNA, the CDR3 is TGTGCCAGCAGTTTTAGGACGAGCTCCTACAATGAGCAGTTCTTC.